This T cell receptor beta chain was retrieved from a study of blood T cell repertoires in COVID-19. Study in general: The United States, Italy and Spain provided the acute and convalescent COVID-19 samples.

Germline V lookup: CDR1 LGHNA, CDR2 YNFKEQ. This CDR3 is built from 15 residues. V gave up 1 base and J gave up 8 bases; unmatched junction bases: 3. Study processing details: Amplification of reference gene primers provided the estimated nucleated cell counts. Sequenced by immunoSEQ multiplex PCR; TCRdb stores in-frame clones only, minus some. V and J calls and clone size are those listed in that table; D and trimming were worked out from the DNA. This sample has 85,000 to 130,000 clones, with roughly 89% found just once. The sequence came from a human donor in a cohort sampled during active COVID-19. The sample was peripheral blood. The V and J genes are TRBV4-2 and TRBJ1-6; 9 bases map to TRBD1. The CDR3 sequence is CASSQADRGYSPLHF. In DNA form, the CDR3 reads TGTGCCAGCAGCCAAGCAGACAGGGGGTATTCACCCCTCCACTTT.